This T cell receptor (beta chain) was recovered during a study of blood T cells in healthy people across ages. Through a sample-barcoded 5' primer and a J-beta primer mix, a second PCR was run for 7 to 11 cycles. TCRdb passed the 5' RACE reads through MiXCR, listing each CDR3 protein once. The sample contains 270,000 or so distinct CDR3 sequences, roughly 26% of which appear only once. Losses at the gene ends were 5 bases for V and 4 bases for J; bases not matched to a gene: 5. The CDR3 is 12 amino acids. Germline V CDR1 and CDR2: DFQATT, SNEGSKA (reference sequence). The V call is TRBV20-1, the J call TRBJ2-7; TRBD2 agrees at 7 bases. The sample was blood. The origin of this receptor is a woman in her 70s in good health. CDR3 nucleotides: TGCAGTGCTCCCCGCGGGAGTTACGAGCAGTACTTC. It yields the protein CSAPRGSYEQYF.